This is a list of T cell receptor beta chains from one sample in a study of shared clonotypes between healthy human individuals. Assay used: immunoSEQ multiplex PCR; TCRdb lists only in-frame clones, some missing. The repertoire holds 2 million to 3 million clones, with 85% to 95% as singletons. Sequencing was carried out using naive CD4+ T cells sorted from blood. These receptors were taken from a man aged 18 to 30 in good health. CDR3s include the opening cysteine and the closing phenylalanine or tryptophan. The order of the fields is V gene, J gene, CDR3 length, clone size, D gene, CDR3 protein, CDR3 DNA. D genes are given only for firm matches. A row's size may be missing; if present it is once, few, many or a size class.

V: TRBV9
J: TRBJ2-2
length: 17
size: few
D: TRBD2
CDR3: CASSRGLAASLGGELFF
DNA: TGTGCCAGCAGTCGAGGACTAGCGGCCTCCCTTGGCGGGGAGCTGTTTTTT

V: TRBV2
J: TRBJ2-3
length: 15
size: -
D: TRBD2
CDR3: CASTERGLSTDTQYF
DNA: TGTGCCAGCACCGAGCGGGGCCTTAGCACAGATACGCAGTATTTT

V: TRBV2
J: TRBJ2-1
length: 13
size: -
D: -
CDR3: CASHRGSWDEQFF
DNA: TGTGCCAGCCACCGGGGGAGCTGGGATGAGCAGTTCTTC

V: TRBV7-2
J: TRBJ1-2
length: 13
size: once
D: TRBD1
CDR3: CASSLDRENGYTF
DNA: TGTGCCAGCAGCTTGGACAGGGAGAATGGCTACACCTTC

V: TRBV30
J: TRBJ1-4
length: 17
size: -
D: TRBD1
CDR3: CAWSVESQGATNEKLFF
DNA: TGTGCCTGGAGTGTTGAGTCCCAGGGGGCAACTAATGAAAAACTGTTTTTT

V: TRBV6-1
J: TRBJ1-4
length: 15
size: -
D: TRBD1
CDR3: CASSERRTGGEKLFF
DNA: TGTGCCAGCAGTGAAAGGAGGACAGGGGGCGAAAAACTGTTTTTT

V: TRBV9
J: TRBJ2-7
length: 15
size: -
D: -
CDR3: CASSVEGGGSYEQYF
DNA: TGTGCCAGCAGCGTAGAAGGGGGTGGCTCCTACGAGCAGTACTTC

V: TRBV7-9
J: TRBJ2-1
length: 15
size: -
D: -
CDR3: CASSFGLVRPNEQFF
DNA: TGTGCCAGCAGCTTTGGGCTAGTCAGGCCCAATGAGCAGTTCTTC

V: TRBV28
J: TRBJ2-7
length: 11
size: -
D: -
CDR3: CASRTIYEQYF
DNA: TGTGCCAGCCGGACAATTTACGAGCAGTACTTC

V: TRBV5-4
J: TRBJ2-7
length: 14
size: -
D: TRBD1
CDR3: CASSPGQGRYEQYF
DNA: TGTGCCAGCAGCCCGGGACAGGGAAGGTACGAGCAGTACTTC

V: TRBV18
J: TRBJ2-3
length: 15
size: -
D: -
CDR3: CASSPPAGGTDTQYF
DNA: TGTGCCAGCTCACCACCCGCAGGAGGCACAGATACGCAGTATTTT

V: TRBV29-1
J: TRBJ1-1
length: 13
size: -
D: -
CDR3: CSGGGGGGTEAFF
DNA: TGCAGCGGCGGGGGGGGCGGCGGGACTGAAGCTTTCTTT

V: TRBV18
J: TRBJ1-3
length: 12
size: -
D: -
CDR3: CASSREGNTIYF
DNA: TGTGCCAGCTCTCGTGAGGGAAACACCATATATTTT

V: TRBV18
J: TRBJ2-2
length: 13
size: -
D: -
CDR3: CASSSLGGGELFF
DNA: TGTGCCAGCTCGTCCCTTGGTGGCGGGGAGCTGTTTTTT

V: TRBV19
J: TRBJ2-3
length: 15
size: -
D: -
CDR3: CASSPQRTSTDTQYF
DNA: TGTGCCAGTAGTCCGCAGCGGACTAGCACAGATACGCAGTATTTT

V: TRBV25-1
J: TRBJ1-3
length: 14
size: -
D: TRBD1
CDR3: CASSETGPGNTIYF
DNA: TGTGCCAGCAGTGAGACAGGGCCTGGAAACACCATATATTTT

V: TRBV9
J: TRBJ2-6
length: 16
size: -
D: -
CDR3: CASSAHSYSGANVLTF
DNA: TGTGCCAGCAGCGCCCACAGTTACTCTGGGGCCAACGTCCTGACTTTC

V: TRBV29-1
J: TRBJ2-1
length: 15
size: -
D: -
CDR3: CSVEAQGGHYNEQFF
DNA: TGCAGCGTTGAAGCCCAAGGGGGGCATTACAATGAGCAGTTCTTC

V: TRBV6-1
J: TRBJ1-4
length: 13
size: -
D: -
CDR3: CASSRGGNEKLFF
DNA: TGTGCCAGCAGCCGGGGGGGAAATGAAAAACTGTTTTTT

V: TRBV29-1
J: TRBJ2-5
length: 12
size: once
D: -
CDR3: CSVGQNQETQYF
DNA: TGCAGCGTTGGACAGAACCAAGAGACCCAGTACTTC

V: TRBV5-1
J: TRBJ2-5
length: 16
size: -
D: TRBD2
CDR3: CASSLGGTSIQETQYF
DNA: TGCGCCAGCAGCTTGGGTGGGACTAGCATCCAAGAGACCCAGTACTTC

V: TRBV6-6
J: TRBJ1-2
length: 13
size: once
D: -
CDR3: CASSPAYNYGYTF
DNA: TGTGCCAGCAGTCCGGCGTATAACTATGGCTACACCTTC

V: TRBV4-1
J: TRBJ2-1
length: 15
size: -
D: -
CDR3: CASSQRESSYNEQFF
DNA: TGCGCCAGCAGCCAAAGAGAGAGCTCCTACAATGAGCAGTTCTTC

V: TRBV19
J: TRBJ1-1
length: 15
size: -
D: TRBD1
CDR3: CASSNLDRDYWNAFF
DNA: TGTGCCAGTAGTAATCTGGACAGGGATTATTGGAACGCTTTCTTT

V: TRBV11-2
J: TRBJ2-3
length: 17
size: -
D: -
CDR3: CASSLEGRGESTDTQYF
DNA: TGTGCCAGCAGCTTGGAGGGAAGGGGAGAAAGCACAGATACGCAGTATTTT

V: TRBV5-4
J: TRBJ2-5
length: 15
size: -
D: -
CDR3: CASSLDTEYQETQYF
DNA: TGTGCCAGCAGCTTGGATACCGAGTACCAAGAGACCCAGTACTTC